This T cell receptor beta chain was profiled in a study of CD8+ T cells in alopecia areata. Isolated RNA was reverse transcribed into cDNA used as the sequencing template. Only in-frame clones appear in the TCRdb table, and some are missing; sequencing was by immunoSEQ multiplex PCR. The top ten clones hold roughly 19% of a sample with 150,000 to 190,000 clones, 45% to 55% of them seen once. This CDR3 is built from 13 residues. The germline V gene has CDR1 PRHDT and CDR2 FYEKMQ (reference sequence). Trimming left V 6 bases short and J 7 bases short, with 12 bases between. The chain uses TRBV13 and TRBJ2-2; weak D call: TRBD2 (5 bases). The receptor was isolated from a human donor with alopecia areata. Sequences were derived from CD8+ T cells sorted from blood, sampled at week 0. The CDR3 region has the DNA TGTGCCAGCAGATCGGGGTCTGGCGGGGAGCTGTTTTTT. The encoded protein is CASRSGSGGELFF.